The TCR beta chain described here comes from a study of control samples from healthy donors and cancer patients. V was shortened by 3 bases and J by 0 bases, with 5 bases between the two germline ends. The CDR3 is 13 residues long. Germline loops: CDR1 SGHVS, CDR2 FQNEAQ. The assay was immunoSEQ multiplex PCR, and TCRdb's table has in-frame clones only and misses some. Of more than 110,000 clones in the sample, more than 90% were seen once. The chain links TRBV7-8 to TRBJ1-1, with D unresolved. This clonotype originated in a man younger than 40 in good health. Sequencing input: blood. The CDR3 loop reads CASSFNVNTEAFF. Written as DNA, the CDR3 is TGTGCCAGCAGCTTTAACGTGAACACTGAAGCTTTCTTT.